This T cell receptor beta chain originates from a study of beta chain features in type 1 diabetes. General study points: Patients showed naive, central memory and Treg TCRB repertoires that appeared more similar than those of healthy donors. TCRB CDR3s were moderately but significantly shorter in Type 1 diabetes patients in all four CD4+ subsets.

Germline V lookup: CDR1 MNHNS, CDR2 SASEGT. This CDR3 contains 14 residues. V lost 2 bases and J 3 bases, leaving 11 bases between the germline ends. Expressed TCRB transcripts got sequenced, as all isolated RNA was reverse transcribed. Method: immunoSEQ multiplex PCR; TCRdb's copy keeps in-frame clones and lacks some. Found here are nearly 700,000 clones, roughly an eighth of them singletons; the top ten hold less than 0.025%. Worth noting for this clone: Its antigen remains unknown.

This chain joins TRBV6-1 and TRBJ2-7; D is possibly TRBD1 (5 bases). This receptor was identified in a young man with type 1 diabetes. Sequenced material: naive CD4+ T cells from blood. The CDR3 sequence is CASSEPGSYYEQYF. In DNA form, the CDR3 reads TGTGCCAGCAGTGAACCAGGGTCCTACTACGAGCAGTACTTC.